This T cell receptor (beta chain) is drawn from a study of T-cell memory formation after mild COVID-19. TCRdb reanalysed the 5' RACE reads using MiXCR and keeps one entry per CDR3 protein. The table has fewer than 450,000 distinct CDR3 sequences, roughly 24% seen once; the top ten hold 8.8%. V lost 10 bases, J lost 4 bases, and 19 bases lay in between. The CDR3 loop spans 15 amino acids. Germline lookup yields CDR1 MNHEY and CDR2 SMNVEV (reference sequence). This clonotype was sampled from an adult woman who had mild COVID-19 (a few samples of this study predate the infection). Cell type and time point are not known. The V gene is TRBV27, the J gene TRBJ2-2, with a weak D call TRBD1 (5 bases). Sequencing was performed on PBMCs or a T cell subset sorted from them (not recorded which). The CDR3 is CATQGSSLGTGELFF. For the CDR3, the DNA is TGTGCCACTCAGGGTTCTAGTTTAGGCACCGGGGAGCTGTTTTTT.